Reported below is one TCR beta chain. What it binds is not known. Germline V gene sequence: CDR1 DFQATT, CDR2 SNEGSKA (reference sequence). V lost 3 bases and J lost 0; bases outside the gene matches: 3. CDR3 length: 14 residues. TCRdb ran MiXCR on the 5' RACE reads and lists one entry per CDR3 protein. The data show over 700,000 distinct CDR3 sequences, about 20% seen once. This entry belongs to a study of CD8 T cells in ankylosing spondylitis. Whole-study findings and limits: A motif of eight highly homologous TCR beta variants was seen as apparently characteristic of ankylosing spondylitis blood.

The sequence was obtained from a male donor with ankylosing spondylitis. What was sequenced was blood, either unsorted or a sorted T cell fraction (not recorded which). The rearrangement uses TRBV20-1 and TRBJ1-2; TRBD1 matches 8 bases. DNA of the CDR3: TGCAGTGCTAGCGACAGGGGACCTAACTATGGCTACACCTTC. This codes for CSASDRGPNYGYTF.